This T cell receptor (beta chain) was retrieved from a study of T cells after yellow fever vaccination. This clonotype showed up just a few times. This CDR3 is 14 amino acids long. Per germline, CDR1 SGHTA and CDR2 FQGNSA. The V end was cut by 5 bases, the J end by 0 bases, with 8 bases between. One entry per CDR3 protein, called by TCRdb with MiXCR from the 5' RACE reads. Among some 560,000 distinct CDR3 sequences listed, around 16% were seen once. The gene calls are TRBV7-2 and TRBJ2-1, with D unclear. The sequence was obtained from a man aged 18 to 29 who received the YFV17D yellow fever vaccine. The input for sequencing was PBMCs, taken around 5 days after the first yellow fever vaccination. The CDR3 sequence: CASSPDPSYNEQFF. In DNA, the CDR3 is TGTGCCAGCAGCCCCGACCCCTCCTACAATGAGCAGTTCTTC. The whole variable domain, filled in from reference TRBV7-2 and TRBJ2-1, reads GAGVSQSPSNKVTEKGKDVELRCDPISGHTALYWYRQSLGQGLEFLIYFQGNSAPDKSGLPSDRFSAERTGGSVSTLTIQRTQQEDSAVYLCASSPDPSYNEQFFGPGTRLTVL.